The clone carrying this T cell receptor beta chain was counted between two and nine times. Antigen specificity is unknown. TCRdb itself ran the 5' RACE reads through MiXCR, one entry per CDR3 protein. The sample holds 1.5 million to 2 million distinct CDR3 sequences, roughly a third seen once. This sample is drawn from a study of identical twins. Overall study results and limits: Out-of-frame alpha sequences shared between twins exhibited an excess of low generation probability.

From germline, CDR1 is MDHEN and CDR2 SYDVKM. V lost 4 bases to trimming and J lost 8 bases, with 24 bases between them. This CDR3 has 17 residues. The sequence was collected from a newborn girl in good health. This rearrangement joins TRBV28 to TRBJ2-1; perhaps TRBD1 as D (6 bases). Input material: cord blood. In nucleotides, the CDR3 is TGTGCCAGCAGTTCGTCTAGGGAAAGAGGGGGAGTCCATGAGCAGTTCTTC. Translating gives CASSSSRERGGVHEQFF.